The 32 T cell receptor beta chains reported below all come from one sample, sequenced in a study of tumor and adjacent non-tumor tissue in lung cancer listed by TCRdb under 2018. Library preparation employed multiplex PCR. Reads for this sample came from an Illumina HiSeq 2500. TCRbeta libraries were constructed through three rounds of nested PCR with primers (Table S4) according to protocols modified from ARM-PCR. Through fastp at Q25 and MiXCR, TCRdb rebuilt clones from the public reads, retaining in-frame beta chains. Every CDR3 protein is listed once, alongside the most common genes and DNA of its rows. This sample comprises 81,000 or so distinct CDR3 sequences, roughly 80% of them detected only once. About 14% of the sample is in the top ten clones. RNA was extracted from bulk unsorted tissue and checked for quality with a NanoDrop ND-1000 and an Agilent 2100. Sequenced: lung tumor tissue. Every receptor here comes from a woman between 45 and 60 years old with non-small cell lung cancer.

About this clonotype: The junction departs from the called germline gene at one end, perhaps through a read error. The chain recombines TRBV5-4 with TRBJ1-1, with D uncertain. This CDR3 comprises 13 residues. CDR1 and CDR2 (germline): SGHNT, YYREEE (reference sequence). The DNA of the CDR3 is TGTGCCAGCACCTTGGTTGGGAACACTGAAGCTTTGTTT. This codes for CASTLVGNTEALF.

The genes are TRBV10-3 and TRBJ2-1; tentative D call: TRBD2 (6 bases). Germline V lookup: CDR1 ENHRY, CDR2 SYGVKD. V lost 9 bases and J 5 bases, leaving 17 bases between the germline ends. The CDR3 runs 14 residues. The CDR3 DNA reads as TGTGCCATTCGTGAGTCGGGGGAAAACAATGAGCAGTTCTTC. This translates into CAIRESGENNEQFF.

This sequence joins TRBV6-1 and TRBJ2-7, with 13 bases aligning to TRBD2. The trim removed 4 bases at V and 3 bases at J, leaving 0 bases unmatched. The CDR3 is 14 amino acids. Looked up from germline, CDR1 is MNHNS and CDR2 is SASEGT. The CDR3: CASSGLAGGYEQYF. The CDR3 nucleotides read TGTGCCAGCAGTGGACTAGCGGGAGGCTACGAGCAGTACTTC.

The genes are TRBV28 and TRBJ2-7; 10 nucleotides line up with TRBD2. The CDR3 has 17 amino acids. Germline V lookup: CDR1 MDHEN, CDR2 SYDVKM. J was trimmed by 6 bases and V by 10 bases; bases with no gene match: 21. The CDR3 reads CAIKSPVGAGGPSEQYF. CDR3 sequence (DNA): TGTGCCATCAAGAGTCCCGTAGGAGCGGGAGGGCCCTCCGAGCAGTACTTC.

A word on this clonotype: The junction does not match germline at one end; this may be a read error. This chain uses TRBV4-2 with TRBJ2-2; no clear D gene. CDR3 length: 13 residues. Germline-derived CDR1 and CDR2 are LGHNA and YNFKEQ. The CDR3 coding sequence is TGTGCCAGCAGCCAAGATGGCACCGTGGAGCTGTTCTTT. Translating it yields CASSQDGTVELFF.

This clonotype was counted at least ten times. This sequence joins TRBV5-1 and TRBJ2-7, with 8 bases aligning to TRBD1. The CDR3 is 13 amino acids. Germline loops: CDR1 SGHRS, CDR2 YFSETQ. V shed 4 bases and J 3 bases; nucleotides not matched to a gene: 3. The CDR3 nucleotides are TGCGCCAGCAGCCGGGACAGGAGCTACGAGCAGTACTTC. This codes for CASSRDRSYEQYF. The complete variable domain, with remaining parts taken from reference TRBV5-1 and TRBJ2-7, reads KAGVTQTPRYLIKTRGQQVTLSCSPISGHRSVSWYQQTPGQGLQFLFEYFSETQRNKGNFPGRFSGRQFSNSRSEMNVSTLELGDSALYLCASSRDRSYEQYFGPGTRLTVT.

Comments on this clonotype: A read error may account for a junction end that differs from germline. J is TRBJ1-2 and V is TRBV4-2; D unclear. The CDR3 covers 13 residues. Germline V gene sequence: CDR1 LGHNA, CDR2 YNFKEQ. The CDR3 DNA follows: TGTGCCAGCAGCCGAGATTCGGGCTATGGCTACATCTTC. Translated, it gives CASSRDSGYGYIF.

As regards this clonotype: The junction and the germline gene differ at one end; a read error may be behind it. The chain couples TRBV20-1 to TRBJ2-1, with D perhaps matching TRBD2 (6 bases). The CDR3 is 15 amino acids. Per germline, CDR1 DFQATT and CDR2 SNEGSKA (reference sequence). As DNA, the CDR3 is TGCAGTCCTAGAGCCACTAGCAGGAGATGGGGTGAGCAGCTCTTC. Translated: CSPRATSRRWGEQLF.

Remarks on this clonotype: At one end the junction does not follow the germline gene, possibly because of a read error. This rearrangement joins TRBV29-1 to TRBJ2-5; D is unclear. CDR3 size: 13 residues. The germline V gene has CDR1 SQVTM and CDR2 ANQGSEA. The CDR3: CSVDFGSHETQYF. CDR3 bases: TGCAGCGTTGATTTCGGCAGCCATGAGACCCAATACTTC.

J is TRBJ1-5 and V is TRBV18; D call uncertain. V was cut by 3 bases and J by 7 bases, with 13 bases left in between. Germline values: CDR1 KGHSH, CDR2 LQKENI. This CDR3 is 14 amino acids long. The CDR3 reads CASSPSRMDQPQHF. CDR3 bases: TGTGCCAGCTCACCGTCTAGGATGGACCAGCCCCAGCATTTT.

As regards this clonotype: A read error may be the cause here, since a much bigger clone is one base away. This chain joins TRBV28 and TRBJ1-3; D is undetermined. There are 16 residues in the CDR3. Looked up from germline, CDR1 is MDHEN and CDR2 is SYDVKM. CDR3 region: CASTPFWKSAGNTTYF. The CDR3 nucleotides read TGTGCCAGCACCCCTTTTTGGAAAAGCGCTGGAAACACCACATATTTT.

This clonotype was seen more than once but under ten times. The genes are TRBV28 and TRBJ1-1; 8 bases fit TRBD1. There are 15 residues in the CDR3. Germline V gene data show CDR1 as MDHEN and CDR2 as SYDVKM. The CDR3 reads CACSLIRDRRIRAFF. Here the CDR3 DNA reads TGTGCGTGCAGTTTAATCCGGGACAGGCGCATCAGGGCTTTCTTT.

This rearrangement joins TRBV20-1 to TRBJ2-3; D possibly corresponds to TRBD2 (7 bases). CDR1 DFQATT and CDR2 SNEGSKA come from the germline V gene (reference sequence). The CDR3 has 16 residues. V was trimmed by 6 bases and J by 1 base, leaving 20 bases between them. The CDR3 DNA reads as TGCAGTGCAGCGAGGGGGTTGGGGGGGGGCACAGATACGCAGTATTTT. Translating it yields CSAARGLGGGTDTQYF.

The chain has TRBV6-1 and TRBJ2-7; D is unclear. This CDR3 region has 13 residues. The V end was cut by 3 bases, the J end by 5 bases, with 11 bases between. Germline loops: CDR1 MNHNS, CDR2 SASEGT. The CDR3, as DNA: TGTGCCAGCAGTGAGTTAGCTTACCACGAGCAGTACTTC. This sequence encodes CASSELAYHEQYF.

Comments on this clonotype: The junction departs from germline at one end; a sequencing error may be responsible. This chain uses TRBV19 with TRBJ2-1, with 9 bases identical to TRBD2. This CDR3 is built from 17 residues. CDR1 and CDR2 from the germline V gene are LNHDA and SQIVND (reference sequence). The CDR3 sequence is CASSFFGMASGITEQFF. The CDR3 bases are TGCGCCAGTAGTTTTTTCGGTATGGCTAGCGGGATTACTGAGCAGTTCTTC. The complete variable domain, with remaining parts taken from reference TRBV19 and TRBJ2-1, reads DGGITQSPKYLFRKEGQNVTLSCEQNLNHDAMYWYRQDPGQGLRLIYYSQIVNDFQKGDIAEGYSVSREKKESFPLTVTSAQKNPTAFYLCASSFFGMASGITEQFFGPGTRLTVL.

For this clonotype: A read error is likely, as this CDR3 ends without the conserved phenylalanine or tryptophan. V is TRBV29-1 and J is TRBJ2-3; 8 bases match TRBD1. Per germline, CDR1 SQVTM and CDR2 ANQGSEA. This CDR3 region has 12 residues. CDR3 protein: CRVGQGGDTQYL. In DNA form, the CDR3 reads TGCAGGGTTGGACAGGGTGGTGATACGCAGTATCTT.

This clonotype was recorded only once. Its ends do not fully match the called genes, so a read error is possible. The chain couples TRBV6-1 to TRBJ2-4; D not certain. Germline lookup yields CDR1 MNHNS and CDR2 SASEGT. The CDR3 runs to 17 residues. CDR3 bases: TGTACCAGCAGTGAATTCCGTCTCTCTGGGGAACAAAACATTCAGTACTTC. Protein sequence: CTSSEFRLSGEQNIQYF.

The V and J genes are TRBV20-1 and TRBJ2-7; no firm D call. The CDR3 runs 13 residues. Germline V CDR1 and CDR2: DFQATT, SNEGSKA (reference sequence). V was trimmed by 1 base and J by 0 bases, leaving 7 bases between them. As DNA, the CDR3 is TGCAGTGCTAGAGTTCCTAGCTCCTACGAGCAGTACTTC. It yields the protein CSARVPSSYEQYF.

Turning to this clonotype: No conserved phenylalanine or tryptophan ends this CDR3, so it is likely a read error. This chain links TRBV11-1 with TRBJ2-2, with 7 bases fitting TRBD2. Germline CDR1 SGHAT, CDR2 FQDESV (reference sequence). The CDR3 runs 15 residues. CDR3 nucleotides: TGTGCCATCAGCTATCAGTGGGAGGGCACCGGGGAGCTGTTTGTT. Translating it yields CAISYQWEGTGELFV.

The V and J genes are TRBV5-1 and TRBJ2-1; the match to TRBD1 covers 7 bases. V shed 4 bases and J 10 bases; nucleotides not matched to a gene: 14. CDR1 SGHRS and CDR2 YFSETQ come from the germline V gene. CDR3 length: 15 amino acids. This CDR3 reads CASSQYRGLSKEQFF. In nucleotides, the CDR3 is TGCGCCAGCAGCCAATACAGGGGATTATCCAAAGAGCAGTTCTTC. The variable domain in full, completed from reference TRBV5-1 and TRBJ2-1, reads KAGVTQTPRYLIKTRGQQVTLSCSPISGHRSVSWYQQTPGQGLQFLFEYFSETQRNKGNFPGRFSGRQFSNSRSEMNVSTLELGDSALYLCASSQYRGLSKEQFFGPGTRLTVL.

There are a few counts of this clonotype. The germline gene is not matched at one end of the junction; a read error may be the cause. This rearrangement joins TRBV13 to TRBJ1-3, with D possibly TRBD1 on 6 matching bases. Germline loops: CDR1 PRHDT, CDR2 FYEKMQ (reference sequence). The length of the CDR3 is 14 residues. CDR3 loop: CVSSLEQGPTTIYF. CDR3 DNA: TGTGTCAGCAGCCTAGAACAGGGCCCAACCACCATATATTTT.

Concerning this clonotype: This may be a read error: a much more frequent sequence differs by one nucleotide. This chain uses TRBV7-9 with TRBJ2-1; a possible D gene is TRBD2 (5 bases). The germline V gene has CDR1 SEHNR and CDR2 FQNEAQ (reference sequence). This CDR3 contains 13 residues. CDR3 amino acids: CACSLSSFYEQFF. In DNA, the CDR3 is TGTGCCTGCAGCTTATCTAGCTTCTATGAGCAGTTCTTC.

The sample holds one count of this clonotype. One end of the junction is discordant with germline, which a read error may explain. Written as DNA, the CDR3 is TGTACCAGCAGACCGGGACACCTCTACGATCAGTACTTC. Translated: CTSRPGHLYDQYF. The chain carries TRBV6-5 and TRBJ2-7; tentative D call: TRBD1 (6 bases). Germline V CDR1 and CDR2: MNHEY, SVGAGI. The CDR3 is 13 amino acids.

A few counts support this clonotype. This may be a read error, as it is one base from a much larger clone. The DNA for the CDR3 is TGTGCCAGCAGTCCCGAGACGGAAAATCAGCCCCAGTATTTT. Its translation is CASSPETENQPQYF. This chain joins TRBV14 and TRBJ1-5; unclear D gene. The end of the DNA is better explained by TRBJ2-3, so the J call may be wrong. CDR3 size: 14 residues. Germline V lookup: CDR1 SGHDN, CDR2 FVKESK.

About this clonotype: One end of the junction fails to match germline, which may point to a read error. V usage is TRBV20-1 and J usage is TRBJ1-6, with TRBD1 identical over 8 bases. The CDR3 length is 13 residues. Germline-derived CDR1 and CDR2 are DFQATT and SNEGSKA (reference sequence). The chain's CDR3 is CSAQGADNSLLHF. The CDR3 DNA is TGCAGTGCTCAGGGGGCGGATAATTCACTCCTCCACTTT.

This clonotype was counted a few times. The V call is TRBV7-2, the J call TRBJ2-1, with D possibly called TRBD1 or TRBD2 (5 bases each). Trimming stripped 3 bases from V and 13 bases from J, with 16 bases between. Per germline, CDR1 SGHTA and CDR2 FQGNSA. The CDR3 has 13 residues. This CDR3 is CASSFYNRDDQFF. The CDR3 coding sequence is TGTGCCAGCAGCTTCTATAACCGGGACGATCAGTTCTTC.

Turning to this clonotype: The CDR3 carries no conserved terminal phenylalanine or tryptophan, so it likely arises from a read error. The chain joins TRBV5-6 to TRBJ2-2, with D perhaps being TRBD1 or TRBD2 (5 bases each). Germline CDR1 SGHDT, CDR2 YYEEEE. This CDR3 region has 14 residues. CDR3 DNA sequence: TGTGCCAGCTGTTTGGGACGGAACACCGGGGAACTGTTTTCT. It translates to CASCLGRNTGELFS.

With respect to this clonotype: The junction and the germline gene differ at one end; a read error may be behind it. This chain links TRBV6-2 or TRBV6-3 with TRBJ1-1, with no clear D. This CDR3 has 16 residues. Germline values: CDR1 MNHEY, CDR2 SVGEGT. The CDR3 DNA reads TGTGCCAGCACTTACGCCCCGACTACGAGAGGGACTGAAGCTTTCTTT. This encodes CASTYAPTTRGTEAFF.

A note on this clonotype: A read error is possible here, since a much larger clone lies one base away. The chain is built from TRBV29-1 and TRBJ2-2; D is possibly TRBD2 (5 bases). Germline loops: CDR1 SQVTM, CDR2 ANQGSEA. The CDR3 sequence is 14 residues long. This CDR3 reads CIVATTRGTGELFF. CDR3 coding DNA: TGCATCGTCGCCACCACTAGAGGCACCGGGGAGCTGTTTTTT.

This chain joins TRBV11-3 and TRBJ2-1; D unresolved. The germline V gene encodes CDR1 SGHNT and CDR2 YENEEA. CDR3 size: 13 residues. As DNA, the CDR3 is TGTGTTAGCTGCTTAGATTGGAACAATGAGCAGTTCTTC. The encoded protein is CVSCLDWNNEQFF.

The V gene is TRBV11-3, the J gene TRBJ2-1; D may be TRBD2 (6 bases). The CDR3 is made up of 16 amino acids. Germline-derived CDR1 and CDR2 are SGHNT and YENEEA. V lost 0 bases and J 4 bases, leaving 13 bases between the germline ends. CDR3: CASSLEGEREYNEQFF. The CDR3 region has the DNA TGTGCCAGCAGCTTAGAGGGGGAACGGGAGTACAATGAGCAGTTCTTC.

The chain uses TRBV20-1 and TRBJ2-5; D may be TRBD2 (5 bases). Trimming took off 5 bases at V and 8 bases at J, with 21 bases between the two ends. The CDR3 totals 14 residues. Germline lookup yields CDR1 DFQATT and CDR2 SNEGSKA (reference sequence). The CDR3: CSARGGSLRDTQYF. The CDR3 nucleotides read TGCAGTGCTCGAGGAGGAAGTTTAAGAGATACCCAGTACTTC.